This T cell receptor beta chain was profiled in a study of blood T cell repertoires in COVID-19. At the level of the study: COVID-19 samples from acute and convalescent phases originated in the United States, Italy and Spain.

Study processing details: Reference gene primer amplification in the assay estimated nucleated cell counts. Sequenced by immunoSEQ multiplex PCR; TCRdb stores in-frame clones only, minus some. V and J calls and clone size are those listed in that table; D and trimming were worked out from the DNA. Of about 170,000 clones detected, less than 85% appear once; the ten largest clones hold 4.4%. Cohort allocation depended upon clinical history that participants reported. Symptom resolution, clearance, or two negative PCRs marked donors in Cohort 3 as recovered. This clone is a singleton in its sample. Germline values: CDR1 LGHNA, CDR2 YSLEER. This CDR3 is 17 amino acids long. J lost 6 bases, V lost 1 base, and 10 bases had no gene match.

Specimen: PBMCs or T cells enriched from blood (not recorded which). The rearrangement joins TRBV4-3 to TRBJ2-1; 9 positions match TRBD2. The receptor was derived from a woman in her forties or fifties who had recovered from COVID-19. This CDR3 reads CASSQAVVAGGFNEQFF. DNA for the CDR3: TGCGCCAGCAGCCAAGCCGTTGTGGCGGGAGGGTTCAATGAGCAGTTCTTC.